This is a list of T cell receptor beta chains from one sample in a study of OX40 agonist ivuxolimab in advanced cancers. Using immunoSEQ multiplex PCR, the repertoire was profiled, and TCRdb retains in-frame clones only, with some absent. The table has about 17,000 clones, approximately 83% seen once. Material: CD4+ or CD8+ T cells sorted from blood, obtained in a trial of the OX40 agonist ivuxolimab. These receptors all come from an adult with an advanced solid tumor such as melanoma, head and neck, liver or kidney cancer. The CDR3 runs from the conserved cysteine through the conserved F or W. The D gene is left open where the match is weak. Clone size is not always given. Where it is, it says once, few, many or a class for expanded clones.

clone_size | j_call | d_call | v_call | cdr3_nt | cdr3_aa
- | TRBJ2-1 | - | TRBV9 | TGTGCCAGCAGCGTAGACCCGTACAATGAGCAGTTCTTC | CASSVDPYNEQFF
medium-sized | TRBJ2-5 | TRBD2 | TRBV29-1 | TGCAGCGCTGCTAAGGGGCGGGAGGGCCTAGAGACCCAGTACTTC | CSAAKGREGLETQYF
- | TRBJ2-1 | - | TRBV4-1 | TGCGCCAGCAGCCAAGAGGGTCTGGAGCAGTTCTTC | CASSQEGLEQFF
- | TRBJ2-7 | - | TRBV7-6 | TGTGCCAGCAGCTTTCGTCCGGGACAAGTTTACGAGCAGTACTTC | CASSFRPGQVYEQYF
- | TRBJ2-7 | TRBD2 | TRBV5-1 | TGCGCCAGCAGCCCGGGACTAGCGGGAGATATTCACTCCTACGAGCAGTACTTC | CASSPGLAGDIHSYEQYF
- | TRBJ1-5 | - | TRBV19 | TGTGCCAGTAGTCCCAATAGCAATCAGCCCCAGCATTTT | CASSPNSNQPQHF
- | TRBJ2-5 | - | TRBV4-1 | TGCGCCAGCAGCATTCGGGCCAGCGGCCAAGAGACCCAGTACTTC | CASSIRASGQETQYF
- | TRBJ2-6 | - | TRBV4-1 | TGCGCCAGCAGCCAAGAGGTGGAGGGATCTGGGGCCAACGTCCTGACTTTC | CASSQEVEGSGANVLTF
- | TRBJ2-2 | - | TRBV9 | TGTGCCAGCAGCGTAGGAGGGACCGGGGAGCTGTTTTTT | CASSVGGTGELFF
once | TRBJ1-1 | - | TRBV27 | TGTGCCAGCAGCCGGGGGACGGGGCCTGAAGCTTTCTTT | CASSRGTGPEAFF
- | TRBJ2-7 | TRBD2 | TRBV5-6 | TGTGCCAGCAGACGAGAGCGGACTAGCGCCTACGAGCAGTACTTC | CASRRERTSAYEQYF
- | TRBJ2-3 | TRBD1 | TRBV6-4 | TGTGCCAGCAGTCCCGGGACAGGAGCGGATACGCAGTATTTT | CASSPGTGADTQYF
- | TRBJ1-3 | - | TRBV7-6 | TGTGCCAGCAGCTTAGGGGACCTTCAGGTGGGAAACACCATATATTTT | CASSLGDLQVGNTIYF
- | TRBJ2-1 | TRBD2 | TRBV6-6 | TGTGCCAGCAGTTACGCTAGCGGGAGTTGGGATGAGCAGTTCTTC | CASSYASGSWDEQFF
- | TRBJ1-5 | - | TRBV30 | TGTGCCTGGAGTGAACAGTTTAATCAGCCCCAGCATTTT | CAWSEQFNQPQHF
- | TRBJ1-1 | TRBD1 | TRBV30 | TGTGCCTGGAGTGTACAGGGGAGCACTGAAGCTTTCTTT | CAWSVQGSTEAFF
- | TRBJ1-1 | - | TRBV6-1 | TGTGCCAGCAGCCGACAGATTAACACTGAAGCTTTCTTT | CASSRQINTEAFF
few | TRBJ2-7 | - | TRBV28 | TGTGCCAGCAGTTTACTGGGAGAGCAGTACTTC | CASSLLGEQYF
- | TRBJ1-4 | - | TRBV5-6 | TGTGCCAGCAGCTCAAAATCAGACAGAGCTAATGAAAAACTGTTTTTT | CASSSKSDRANEKLFF
medium-sized | TRBJ2-7 | - | TRBV6-1 | TGTGCCAGCAGTGTTTTGGGGTTTAACGAGCAGTACTTC | CASSVLGFNEQYF
- | TRBJ2-1 | TRBD1 | TRBV19 | TGTGCCAGTAGTATCCCAGGGGGCAATGAGCAGTTCTTC | CASSIPGGNEQFF
- | TRBJ1-2 | TRBD1 | TRBV2 | TGTGCCAGCAGCCCAGAGGAGACAGGGGGATATGGCTACACCTTC | CASSPEETGGYGYTF
- | TRBJ1-4 | - | TRBV29-1 | TGCAGCGTTGAAAATCACTCCAAATTTCCGGGGGGACAACCGAATGAAAAACTGTTTTTT | CSVENHSKFPGGQPNEKLFF
- | TRBJ2-4 | TRBD1 | TRBV27 | TGTGCCAGCAGCCACAGGGGGCGCGGGATCAAGGACATTCAGTACTTC | CASSHRGRGIKDIQYF
- | TRBJ2-7 | - | TRBV30 | TGTGCCTGGCTCACGGGACACTCAGTGGGGGAGCAGTACTTC | CAWLTGHSVGEQYF